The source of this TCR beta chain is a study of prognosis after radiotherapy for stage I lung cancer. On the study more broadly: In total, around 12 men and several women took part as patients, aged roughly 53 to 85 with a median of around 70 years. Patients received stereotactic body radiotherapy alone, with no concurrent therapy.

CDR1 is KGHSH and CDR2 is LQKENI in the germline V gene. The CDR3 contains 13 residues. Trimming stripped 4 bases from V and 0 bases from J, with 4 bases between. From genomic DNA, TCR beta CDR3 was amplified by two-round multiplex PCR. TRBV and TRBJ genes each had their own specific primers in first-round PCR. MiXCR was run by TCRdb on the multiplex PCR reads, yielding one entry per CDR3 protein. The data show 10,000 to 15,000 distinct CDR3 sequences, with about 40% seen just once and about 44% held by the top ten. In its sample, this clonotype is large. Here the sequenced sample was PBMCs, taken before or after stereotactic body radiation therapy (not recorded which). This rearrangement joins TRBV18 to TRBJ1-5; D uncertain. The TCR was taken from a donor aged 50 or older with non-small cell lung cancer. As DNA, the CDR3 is TGTGCCAGCTCACTCGATAGCAATCAGCCCCAGCATTTT. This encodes CASSLDSNQPQHF.